A selection of T cell receptor beta chains follows, all from one sample in a study of blood T cell repertoires in COVID-19. Profiled with immunoSEQ multiplex PCR; TCRdb holds only in-frame clones, not every one. The sample yields tens of thousands of clones, about 88% seen once. Sequenced material: peripheral blood. The origin of the receptors is a man aged 55 to 70 with acute or convalescent COVID-19. CDR3s include the opening cysteine and the closing phenylalanine or tryptophan. Fields, in order: D gene, J gene, V gene, CDR3 protein, CDR3 DNA. A D gene is named only where the DNA matches it firmly.

>-|TRBJ1-2|TRBV6-5
CASRPPPSRAGGYTF
TGTGCCAGCAGACCCCCCCCCAGCAGGGCCGGTGGCTACACCTTC
>-|TRBJ2-1|TRBV3-1/TRBV3-2
CASSQDRRWRGYNEQFF
TGTGCCAGCAGCCAAGATCGTCGGTGGCGGGGATACAATGAGCAGTTCTTC
>TRBD1|TRBJ1-1|TRBV5-1
CASSLGDRGTEAFF
TGCGCCAGCAGCTTGGGGGACAGAGGGACTGAAGCTTTCTTT
>-|TRBJ1-1|TRBV11-3
CASSLRGGTEAFF
TGTGCCAGCAGCTTAAGGGGTGGCACTGAAGCTTTCTTT
>-|TRBJ2-3|TRBV7-3
CASSLTSGRSTDTQYF
TGTGCCAGCAGCCTAACCTCGGGGAGAAGCACAGATACGCAGTATTTT
>TRBD1|TRBJ1-3|TRBV3-1/TRBV3-2
CASSLGTVSGNTIYF
TGTGCCAGCAGCCTTGGGACAGTCTCTGGAAACACCATATATTTT
>TRBD2|TRBJ2-5|TRBV29-1
CSVGVSGGRETQYF
TGCAGCGTTGGGGTCTCGGGGGGGAGAGAGACCCAGTACTTC
>-|TRBJ1-1|TRBV6-1
CASSEQPGLPTFF
TGTGCCAGCAGTGAACAGCCAGGGCTTCCGACTTTCTTT
>-|TRBJ2-1|TRBV19
CASMRGGTDEQFF
TGTGCCAGTATGAGGGGGGGTACGGATGAGCAGTTCTTC
>TRBD1|TRBJ1-1|TRBV9
CASSEGGSNTEAFF
TGTGCCAGCAGCGAAGGGGGCTCGAACACTGAAGCTTTCTTT